A single sample is the source of the 17 T cell receptor beta chains below, sequenced in a study of cytomegalovirus exposure and HLA in healthy donors. PCR amplification relied on 60 Vbeta primers (plus 13 Jbeta primers). Method: immunoSEQ multiplex PCR; TCRdb's copy keeps in-frame clones and lacks some. The sample holds under 200,000 clones, around three quarters seen once. Sequencing used PBMCs. All receptors derive from a woman between 40 and 50 years old in good health and CMV-seronegative.

This chain connects TRBV5-8 to TRBJ1-5; D is perhaps TRBD1 (5 bases). The CDR3 spans 14 residues. V lost 0 bases, J lost 7 bases, and 11 bases lay in between. Germline CDR1 SGHTS, CDR2 YDEGEE. In nucleotides, the CDR3 is TGTGCCAGCAGCTTGGCGGCAGGGAGGCAGCCCCAGCATTTT. Its protein product is CASSLAAGRQPQHF.

V is TRBV10-1 and J is TRBJ1-1; no clear D gene. The CDR3 consists of 15 residues. Trimming took off 0 bases at V and 5 bases at J, with 13 bases between the two ends. In germline, CDR1 is WNHNN, CDR2 SYGVQD (reference sequence). The CDR3 sequence: CASSESGIAGTEAFF. CDR3 DNA: TGCGCCAGCAGTGAGTCGGGCATCGCTGGGACTGAAGCTTTCTTT.

The chain combines TRBV27 with TRBJ1-2, with no clear D. Germline CDR1 and CDR2: MNHEY and SMNVEV (reference sequence). The V end lost 5 bases, the J end lost 0 bases, and 13 bases lay between the germline ends. CDR3 length: 15 amino acids. This chain's CDR3 is CASSPPGSTNYGYTF. CDR3 DNA: TGTGCCAGCAGTCCCCCGGGGAGCACTAACTATGGCTACACCTTC.

V and J are TRBV19 and TRBJ2-7, with 7 bases that match TRBD2. The CDR3 extends over 13 amino acids. J was trimmed by 5 bases and V by 6 bases; bases with no gene match: 7. Germline V gives CDR1 LNHDA, CDR2 SQIVND (reference sequence). The CDR3 loop reads CASSGRLIHEQYF. Here the CDR3 DNA reads TGTGCCAGTAGCGGGAGGTTAATCCACGAGCAGTACTTC.

This clone was picked up one time. This sequence joins TRBV28 and TRBJ1-1, with D uncertain. V was cut by 6 bases and J by 1 base, with 6 bases left in between. Germline assignment: CDR1 MDHEN and CDR2 SYDVKM. The CDR3 spans 12 residues. CDR3 sequence: CASSYGNTEAFF. CDR3 bases: TGTGCCAGCAGCTATGGGAACACTGAAGCTTTCTTT.

Points on this clone: A read error may account for a junction end that differs from germline. The chain links TRBV29-1 to TRBJ2-3, with a weak D call TRBD2 (7 bases). This CDR3 has 14 residues. CDR1 and CDR2 from the germline V gene are SQVTM and ANQGSEA. The DNA of the CDR3 is TGCAGCGTTGATAGGGGGGGCAGCACAGATGCGCAGTATTTT. Its translation is CSVDRGGSTDAQYF.

V gene TRBV11-3 combines with J gene TRBJ2-5; 9 bases are a match to TRBD1. Germline V gives CDR1 SGHNT, CDR2 YENEEA. The junction had 5 bases not matched to a gene; V was cut back by 4 bases and J by 5 bases. The CDR3 runs to 14 residues. The CDR3 loop is CASSSTGGLETQYF. CDR3 in DNA: TGTGCCAGCAGCTCCACAGGGGGCTTGGAGACCCAGTACTTC.

Written as DNA, the CDR3 is TGTGCCAGCAGCCAAGCAGACAGGGAAGGGGAAAAACTGTTTTTT. Translation gives CASSQADREGEKLFF. The chain couples TRBV4-2 to TRBJ1-4; TRBD1 matches 7 bases. Germline V CDR1 and CDR2: LGHNA, YNFKEQ. There are 15 residues in the CDR3. Trimming cost V 1 base and J 8 bases; bases outside gene matches: 7.

The rearrangement links TRBV6-4 to TRBJ1-2, with D possibly being TRBD1 (5 bases). CDR3 size: 20 residues. V was shortened by 6 bases and J by 1 base, with 30 bases between the two germline ends. Per germline, CDR1 MRHNA and CDR2 SNTAGT. CDR3 in amino acids: CASRSILQVSSNYLNYGYTF. For the CDR3, the DNA is TGTGCCAGCAGAAGTATCCTACAGGTAAGTTCGAATTACCTTAACTATGGCTACACCTTC.

This clone was counted once. The V call is TRBV29-1, the J call TRBJ2-5; no clear D. The V end lost 4 bases, the J end lost 1 base, and 13 bases lay between the germline ends. Germline V gene sequence: CDR1 SQVTM, CDR2 ANQGSEA. CDR3 length equals 14 residues. The CDR3 DNA is TGCAGCGTTGGAAGAAGTGCGGCCCAAGAGACCCAGTACTTC. Its protein product is CSVGRSAAQETQYF.

The chain links TRBV7-8 to TRBJ1-6, with TRBD1 identical over 8 bases. The CDR3 is 14 residues long. Germline CDR1 and CDR2: SGHVS and FQNEAQ. J was trimmed by 6 bases and V by 6 bases; bases with no gene match: 4. CDR3 nucleotides: TGTGCCAGCAGAGGACAGGGAGGTAATTCACCCCTCCACTTT. Its translation is CASRGQGGNSPLHF. Filled out from reference TRBV7-8 and TRBJ1-6, the complete variable domain reads GAGVSQSPRYKVAKRGQDVALRCDPISGHVSLFWYQQALGQGPEFLTYFQNEAQLDKSGLPSDRFFAERPEGSVSTLKIQRTQQEDSAVYLCASRGQGGNSPLHFGNGTRLTVT.

The chain couples TRBV27 to TRBJ2-3; D unclear. The V and J ends lost 4 bases and 4 bases respectively, with 3 bases between them. Germline-derived CDR1 and CDR2 are MNHEY and SMNVEV (reference sequence). This CDR3 is 11 amino acids long. The CDR3: CASSSSDTQYF. CDR3 coding DNA: TGTGCCAGCAGTTCATCAGATACGCAGTATTTT.

The chain combines TRBV2 with TRBJ2-5; the D gene is possibly TRBD2 (6 bases). The ends were cut back, 5 bases at V and 3 bases at J, with 7 bases in the middle. The germline CDR1 and CDR2 sequences are SNHLY and FYNNEI. This CDR3 contains 12 residues. In DNA, the CDR3 is TGTGCCAGCAGTTCGGGGGAAGAGACCCAGTACTTC. This sequence encodes CASSSGEETQYF. Using reference TRBV2 and TRBJ2-5 for the parts outside the CDR3, the full variable domain is EPEVTQTPSHQVTQMGQEVILRCVPISNHLYFYWYRQILGQKVEFLVSFYNNEISEKSEIFDDQFSVERPDGSNFTLKIRSTKLEDSAMYFCASSSGEETQYFGPGTRLLVL.

The V gene is TRBV6-5, the J gene TRBJ2-3; 7 bases match TRBD1. Germline CDR1 reads MNHEY; CDR2 reads SVGAGI. CDR3 length: 15 residues. Unmatched junction bases numbered 7, after V lost 2 bases and J lost 5 bases. This chain's CDR3 is CASSYRDREGDTQYF. The CDR3, as DNA: TGTGCCAGCAGTTACCGCGACAGGGAAGGAGATACGCAGTATTTT.

The rearrangement joins TRBV18 to TRBJ2-7; 9 bases map to TRBD1. The J segment lost 3 bases and the V segment lost 3 bases, leaving 12 bases of the junction unmatched. This CDR3 has 17 residues. The germline V gene has CDR1 KGHSH and CDR2 LQKENI. The CDR3 coding sequence is TGTGCCAGCTCACCGGCTACCGGGACAGGGCCTTACTACGAGCAGTACTTC. Residues: CASSPATGTGPYYEQYF.

In DNA, the CDR3 is TGTGCCAGCAAACTACAGGGGGCAAGGGAAAAACTGTTTTTT. This translates into CASKLQGAREKLFF. The gene calls are TRBV27 and TRBJ1-4; 9 bases are shared with TRBD1. V gave up 7 bases and J gave up 8 bases; unmatched junction bases: 8. The CDR3 spans 14 residues. Germline V gives CDR1 MNHEY, CDR2 SMNVEV (reference sequence).

The sample holds one count of this clone. The rearrangement uses TRBV28 and TRBJ2-5; 11 bases fit TRBD2. CDR3 length equals 14 residues. V dropped 6 bases and J dropped 6; count of bases not matched to a gene: 6. Looked up from germline, CDR1 is MDHEN and CDR2 is SYDVKM. In nucleotides, the CDR3 is TGTGCCAGCAGGTTACTAGCGGGAGTGAAGACCCAGTACTTC. Translation gives CASRLLAGVKTQYF.